These 14 T cell receptor beta chains came from one sample sequenced in a study of T cells in Graves' hyperthyroidism and ophthalmopathy. Amplification of TCR beta CDR3 regions used RNA as the template. Primed by the HTBI set, a first-round RT-PCR was run on the TCR CDR3. One entry per CDR3 protein results from TCRdb running MiXCR on the multiplex PCR reads. This table holds 500,000 to 800,000 distinct CDR3 sequences, 14% found once. Specimen: blood. These receptor sequences come from a woman between 50 and 59 years old with Graves' ophthalmopathy.

This clonotype was picked up many times. CDR3 DNA: TGTGCCAGCAGTTTATCGGGGGTACACTATGGCTACACCTTC. Protein: CASSLSGVHYGYTF. The chain couples TRBV27 to TRBJ1-2, with a tentative D call TRBD1 (5 bases). CDR1 and CDR2 from the germline V gene are MNHEY and SMNVEV (reference sequence). The CDR3 length is 14 residues. V shed 0 bases and J shed 3 bases, with 8 bases lying between them.

This sequence joins TRBV7-2 and TRBJ2-7; 9 nucleotides match TRBD1. The CDR3 covers 16 residues. The germline V gene has CDR1 SGHTA and CDR2 FQGNSA. Losses at the gene ends were 5 bases for V and 6 bases for J; bases not matched to a gene: 14. The CDR3 loop is CASSPGGGTGNSEQYF. In nucleotides, the CDR3 is TGTGCCAGCAGCCCTGGGGGGGGGACAGGGAATTCCGAGCAGTACTTC.

V and J are TRBV20-1 and TRBJ2-5; D perhaps matches TRBD2 (5 bases). The CDR3 consists of 11 residues. Germline V gives CDR1 DFQATT, CDR2 SNEGSKA (reference sequence). Trimming removed 4 bases at V and 6 bases at J, with 9 bases between. In DNA form, the CDR3 reads TGCAGTGCTAAAAGGGAGCAGACCCAGTACTTC. Protein sequence: CSAKREQTQYF.

The V gene is TRBV30, the J gene TRBJ1-4; 9 nucleotides match TRBD1. CDR3 size: 15 residues. CDR1 and CDR2 from the germline V gene are GTSNPN and SVGIG (reference sequence). V dropped 2 bases and J dropped 5; count of bases not matched to a gene: 6. CDR3 region: CAWSRDRDANEKLFF. CDR3 bases: TGTGCCTGGAGTAGGGACAGGGACGCCAATGAAAAACTGTTTTTT.

This clonotype was counted between two and nine times. This chain uses TRBV29-1 with TRBJ1-4, with D perhaps TRBD1 (6 bases). CDR3 length: 15 residues. Trimming took off 1 base at V and 7 bases at J, with 16 bases between the two ends. From germline, CDR1 is SQVTM and CDR2 ANQGSEA. CDR3 DNA sequence: TGCAGCGTTGAAGGGGAACAGGGATTAGGTGAAAAACTGTTTTTT. This encodes CSVEGEQGLGEKLFF. Based on the CDR3 plus reference TRBV29-1 and TRBJ1-4, the full variable domain is SAVISQKPSRDICQRGTSLTIQCQVDSQVTMMFWYRQQPGQSLTLIATANQGSEATYESGFVIDKFPISRPNLTFSTLTVSNMSPEDSSIYLCSVEGEQGLGEKLFFGSGTQLSVL.

V usage is TRBV5-6 and J usage is TRBJ2-1; TRBD2 aligns across 9 bases. The germline gives CDR1 SGHDT, CDR2 YYEEEE. The junction had 18 bases not matched to a gene; V was cut back by 6 bases and J by 8 bases. CDR3 length: 17 amino acids. Here the CDR3 reads CASTRRVGLAGTHEQFF. In nucleotides, the CDR3 is TGTGCCAGCACCCGGCGGGTGGGGCTAGCGGGAACCCATGAGCAGTTCTTC. Based on the CDR3 plus reference TRBV5-6 and TRBJ2-1, the full variable domain is DAGVTQSPTHLIKTRGQQVTLRCSPKSGHDTVSWYQQALGQGPQFIFQYYEEEERQRGNFPDRFSGHQFPNYSSELNVNALLLGDSALYLCASTRRVGLAGTHEQFFGPGTRLTVL.

The sample holds many counts of this clonotype. The CDR3, as DNA: TGCAGTGCTAGAGATCGAGGGTCTCCCGGGTGGAACACCGGGGAGCTGTTTTTT. This codes for CSARDRGSPGWNTGELFF. This chain uses TRBV20-1 with TRBJ2-2, with a possible D match to TRBD2 (5 bases). Germline V CDR1 and CDR2: DFQATT, SNEGSKA (reference sequence). Trimming shortened V by 0 bases and J by 1 base, and 18 bases separated the two germline ends. The CDR3 spans 18 residues.

V usage is TRBV19 and J usage is TRBJ2-5; tentative D call: TRBD1 (6 bases). The CDR3 is made up of 12 amino acids. V was shortened by 7 bases and J by 3 bases, with 9 bases between the two germline ends. Looked up from germline, CDR1 is LNHDA and CDR2 is SQIVND (reference sequence). For the CDR3, the DNA is TGTGCCAGTAAGGACAGTAAAGAGACCCAGTACTTC. Encoded protein: CASKDSKETQYF. Drawing the rest from reference TRBV19 and TRBJ2-5, the complete variable domain is DGGITQSPKYLFRKEGQNVTLSCEQNLNHDAMYWYRQDPGQGLRLIYYSQIVNDFQKGDIAEGYSVSREKKESFPLTVTSAQKNPTAFYLCASKDSKETQYFGPGTRLLVL.

This clonotype was seen repeatedly, ten times or more. The rearrangement joins TRBV27 to TRBJ1-1, with D unclear. Germline assignment: CDR1 MNHEY and CDR2 SMNVEV (reference sequence). The ends were cut back, 3 bases at V and 0 bases at J, with 8 bases in the middle. The CDR3 has 14 residues. The CDR3 sequence is CASSFLGMNTEAFF. The DNA for the CDR3 is TGTGCCAGCAGTTTCCTGGGTATGAACACTGAAGCTTTCTTT.

This clonotype was counted a single time. This chain links TRBV28 with TRBJ1-1; D is perhaps TRBD1 (6 bases). V lost 8 bases and J 11 bases, leaving 18 bases between the germline ends. Germline CDR1 is MDHEN and CDR2 is SYDVKM. The CDR3 runs to 12 residues. CDR3 in DNA: TGTGCCAGCGGTCTGACAGGCGCCCGGGCTTTCTTT. Translated: CASGLTGARAFF. Full variable domain (rest looked up from reference TRBV28 and TRBJ1-1): DVKVTQSSRYLVKRTGEKVFLECVQDMDHENMFWYRQDPGLGLRLIYFSYDVKMKEKGDIPEGYSVSREKKERFSLILESASTNQTSMYLCASGLTGARAFFGQGTRLTVV.

This chain uses TRBV4-2 with TRBJ1-3, with unresolved D. Trimming shortened V by 1 base and J by 0 bases, and 10 bases separated the two germline ends. This CDR3 is built from 16 residues. In germline, CDR1 is LGHNA, CDR2 YNFKEQ. The CDR3 reads CASSQVGDFSGNTIYF. In DNA, the CDR3 is TGTGCCAGCAGCCAAGTCGGAGACTTCTCTGGAAACACCATATATTTT.

The V and J genes are TRBV28 and TRBJ2-6; 11 positions match TRBD1. CDR1 MDHEN and CDR2 SYDVKM come from the germline V gene. This CDR3 has 18 residues. The ends lost 5 bases at V and 2 bases at J; junction bases unmatched: 8. The CDR3 coding sequence is TGTGCCAGCAGTGAGGGACAGGGGGTTCGCGCTGGGGCCAACGTCCTGACTTTC. Its protein is CASSEGQGVRAGANVLTF. Drawing the rest from reference TRBV28 and TRBJ2-6, the complete variable domain is DVKVTQSSRYLVKRTGEKVFLECVQDMDHENMFWYRQDPGLGLRLIYFSYDVKMKEKGDIPEGYSVSREKKERFSLILESASTNQTSMYLCASSEGQGVRAGANVLTFGAGSRLTVL.

The rearrangement uses TRBV4-3 and TRBJ2-1, with TRBD2 matching 15 bases. Germline V lookup: CDR1 LGHNA, CDR2 YSLEER. CDR3 size: 17 residues. V trimming: 4 bases; J trimming: 0 bases; junction bases outside the gene matches: 1. The CDR3 bases are TGCGCCAGCAGCCCGGGACTAGCGGGAGGCTCCTACAATGAGCAGTTCTTC. This translates into CASSPGLAGGSYNEQFF.

This clonotype was picked up a small number of times. The rearrangement uses TRBV9 and TRBJ1-2; TRBD1 might be the D (5 bases). Germline V gives CDR1 SGDLS, CDR2 YYNGEE. Trimming removed 0 bases at V and 5 bases at J, with 14 bases between. The CDR3 has 15 amino acids. CDR3 protein: CASSVGGVGQYGYTF. DNA of the CDR3: TGTGCCAGCAGCGTAGGAGGGGTGGGGCAGTATGGCTACACCTTC.